Each of the 20 T cell receptor beta chains below was sequenced from the same sample in a study of shared clonotypes between healthy human individuals. Only in-frame clones appear in the TCRdb table, and some are missing; sequencing was by immunoSEQ multiplex PCR. The data show around 600,000 clones, around 96% seen once. CD45RO-negative, CCR7-selected cells formed the naive CD8 fraction, which excluded terminally differentiated effector memory CD45RA+ cells. The sample was naive CD8+ T cells sorted from blood. The receptors derive from a woman in her 30s in good health.

This clone was counted a single time. V gene TRBV11-2 combines with J gene TRBJ2-5; 11 bases agree with TRBD1. Germline V gene sequence: CDR1 SGHAT, CDR2 FQNNGV. V lost 3 bases, J lost 4 bases, and 4 bases stayed unmatched. The CDR3 contains 15 residues. CDR3: CASSFGQGAGETQYF. CDR3 nucleotide sequence: TGTGCCAGCAGCTTCGGACAGGGGGCAGGAGAGACCCAGTACTTC.

This rearrangement joins TRBV19 to TRBJ2-2; D possibly corresponds to TRBD2 (5 bases). CDR1 is LNHDA and CDR2 is SQIVND in the germline V gene (reference sequence). This CDR3 spans 15 amino acids. Trimming took 1 base from V and 4 from J, leaving 10 bases between them. CDR3 amino acids: CASSIAGFATGELFF. CDR3 DNA sequence: TGTGCCAGTAGTATAGCGGGATTCGCCACCGGGGAGCTGTTTTTT.

As to this clone: Within the sample, other DNA sequences also encode this same CDR3. The rearrangement joins TRBV19 to TRBJ2-3; the D is unclear. This CDR3 has 15 residues. Looked up from germline, CDR1 is LNHDA and CDR2 is SQIVND (reference sequence). V was pared by 1 base and J by 1 base, with 9 bases between. CDR3 residues: CASSIGAAGTDTQYF. In DNA form, the CDR3 reads TGTGCCAGTAGTATAGGGGCAGCCGGCACAGATACGCAGTATTTT.

The V gene is TRBV28, the J gene TRBJ2-5; 7 bases agree with TRBD1. From germline, CDR1 is MDHEN and CDR2 SYDVKM. With 4 bases clipped from V and 1 base from J, the junction kept 18 bases outside the gene matches. The CDR3 runs 19 residues. DNA for the CDR3: TGTGCCAGCAGTTCCGACAGGGTAGGGCGCCGAGGGCGCCAAGAGACCCAGTACTTC. It specifies CASSSDRVGRRGRQETQYF.

The CDR3 loop reads CASRGTSSYNEQFF. In DNA form, the CDR3 reads TGTGCCAGCAGGGGGACTAGCTCCTACAATGAGCAGTTCTTC. The genes are TRBV6-5 and TRBJ2-1, with 8 bases identical to TRBD2. Germline V lookup: CDR1 MNHEY, CDR2 SVGAGI. The CDR3 totals 14 residues. The ends lost 6 bases at V and 0 bases at J; junction bases unmatched: 1.

This clone was seen just once. The V call is TRBV2, the J call TRBJ2-1; the match to TRBD1 covers 8 bases. The junction had 4 bases not matched to a gene; V was cut back by 7 bases and J by 5 bases. The CDR3 consists of 13 residues. Germline lookup yields CDR1 SNHLY and CDR2 FYNNEI. DNA for the CDR3: TGTGCCAGCAATTGGGACAGGAACAATGAGCAGTTCTTC. It yields the protein CASNWDRNNEQFF.

The chain couples TRBV28 to TRBJ2-7, with TRBD1 matching 7 bases. In germline, CDR1 is MDHEN, CDR2 SYDVKM. The CDR3 length is 13 residues. V was clipped by 9 bases and J by 4 bases; unmatched bases: 9. Written as DNA, the CDR3 is TGTGCCAGTAGGGACAGCCAGAAATACGAGCAGTACTTC. Translated, it gives CASRDSQKYEQYF.

This clone was observed once. The chain carries TRBV11-2 and TRBJ1-3; D possibly corresponds to TRBD1 (5 bases). Germline V gene data show CDR1 as SGHAT and CDR2 as FQNNGV. The germline V and J ends were trimmed by 6 bases and 5 bases, with 23 bases remaining between them. This CDR3 has 17 amino acids. CDR3 coding DNA: TGTGCCAGCAGTTTACATGCGCAGGGTCTGTCTAGAAACACCATATATTTT. As protein: CASSLHAQGLSRNTIYF.

The J gene is TRBJ2-7, the V gene TRBV9; TRBD2 matches 10 bases. This CDR3 is built from 15 residues. The germline V gene has CDR1 SGDLS and CDR2 YYNGEE. V lost 5 bases and J lost 2; bases outside the gene matches: 7. The CDR3 loop is CASSVTSGAAYEQYF. The CDR3 DNA follows: TGTGCCAGCAGTGTTACTAGCGGGGCCGCCTACGAGCAGTACTTC.

This clone has only one observation. The chain is built from TRBV29-1 and TRBJ2-1, with D perhaps TRBD1 or TRBD2 (5 bases each). The CDR3 sequence is 12 residues long. Germline assignment: CDR1 SQVTM and CDR2 ANQGSEA. V lost 6 bases and J lost 7, with 13 bases in between. The CDR3 loop is CSVQGPSNEQFF. The CDR3 region has the DNA TGCAGCGTGCAGGGACCATCAAATGAGCAGTTCTTC.

CDR3 protein: CASSDLYGANEKLFF. The CDR3 nucleotides are TGTGCCAGCAGTGACCTATACGGCGCTAATGAAAAACTGTTTTTT. The chain links TRBV6-4 to TRBJ1-4; D is uncertain. Trimming pared 2 bases from V and 3 bases from J, leaving 10 bases between. Germline-derived CDR1 and CDR2 are MRHNA and SNTAGT. CDR3 length: 15 amino acids.

The chain carries TRBV4-1 and TRBJ2-2; TRBD1 might be the D (5 bases). Germline values: CDR1 MGHRA, CDR2 YSYEKL. Trimming pared 3 bases from V and 4 bases from J, leaving 9 bases between. The CDR3 contains 14 residues. The CDR3 region is CASSQRQSTGELFF. The CDR3 region has the DNA TGCGCCAGCAGCCAGAGACAGTCCACCGGGGAGCTGTTTTTT.

This rearrangement joins TRBV7-9 to TRBJ1-1; 11 bases match TRBD1. The CDR3 totals 14 residues. Trimming cost V 4 bases and J 11 bases; bases outside gene matches: 9. The germline V gene encodes CDR1 SEHNR and CDR2 FQNEAQ (reference sequence). DNA for the CDR3: TGTGCCAGCAGCTCTCCGGGACAGGGGGAGGAGGCTTTCTTT. This gives the protein CASSSPGQGEEAFF. Full variable domain (outside the CDR3, taken from reference TRBV7-9 and TRBJ1-1): DTGVSQNPRHKITKRGQNVTFRCDPISEHNRLYWYRQTLGQGPEFLTYFQNEAQLEKSRLLSDRFSAERPKGSFSTLEIQRTEQGDSAMYLCASSSPGQGEEAFFGQGTRLTVV.

The rearrangement uses TRBV4-2 and TRBJ1-4; 8 bases match TRBD1. J was trimmed by 6 bases and V by 0 bases; bases with no gene match: 6. This CDR3 spans 16 amino acids. The V gene's germline CDR1 is LGHNA and CDR2 YNFKEQ. The CDR3 DNA follows: TGTGCCAGCAGCCAAGACATAACAGGGGGTGATGAAAAACTGTTTTTT. It is translated as CASSQDITGGDEKLFF.

The chain employs TRBV27 and TRBJ2-1; no firm D call. V lost 5 bases to trimming and J lost 4 bases, with 9 bases between them. In germline, CDR1 is MNHEY, CDR2 SMNVEV (reference sequence). This CDR3 spans 13 amino acids. In DNA form, the CDR3 reads TGTGCCAGCAGTCAGGACGCATACAATGAGCAGTTCTTC. Translated: CASSQDAYNEQFF.

CDR3 loop: CASSLEAEPYEQYF. The CDR3 coding sequence is TGCGCCAGCAGCTTGGAGGCGGAACCCTACGAGCAGTACTTC. The genes are TRBV5-1 and TRBJ2-7; D remains ambiguous. Germline CDR1 reads SGHRS; CDR2 reads YFSETQ. The CDR3 has 14 amino acids. Trimming removed 0 bases from V and 2 bases from J, with 9 bases in between. Supplemented by reference TRBV5-1 and TRBJ2-7, the full variable domain reads KAGVTQTPRYLIKTRGQQVTLSCSPISGHRSVSWYQQTPGQGLQFLFEYFSETQRNKGNFPGRFSGRQFSNSRSEMNVSTLELGDSALYLCASSLEAEPYEQYFGPGTRLTVT.

The J gene is TRBJ2-1, the V gene TRBV28; unclear D gene. Germline CDR1 reads MDHEN; CDR2 reads SYDVKM. Trimming left V 5 bases short and J 0 bases short, with 11 bases between. The length of the CDR3 is 15 residues. The CDR3 is CASSIGPLSYNEQFF. CDR3 in DNA: TGTGCCAGCAGTATCGGGCCCCTCTCCTACAATGAGCAGTTCTTC.

This clone appeared a single time. V gene TRBV28 combines with J gene TRBJ2-7; 8 bases fit TRBD2. Per germline, CDR1 MDHEN and CDR2 SYDVKM. J gave up 7 bases and V 4 bases, and 9 bases lay outside the gene matches. The CDR3 has 14 amino acids. CDR3 sequence: CASSYSGTSIEQYF. The CDR3, as DNA: TGTGCCAGCAGTTACTCCGGGACTAGTATTGAGCAGTACTTC.

The V call is TRBV5-8, the J call TRBJ1-3; the D is unclear. From germline, CDR1 is SGHTS and CDR2 YDEGEE. The CDR3 spans 16 residues. Trimming removed 0 bases at V and 0 bases at J, with 10 bases between. The CDR3 reads CASSLDWLISGNTIYF. The CDR3 region has the DNA TGTGCCAGCAGCTTGGATTGGCTAATCTCTGGAAACACCATATATTTT. Looking up the rest from reference TRBV5-8 and TRBJ1-3 gives the full variable domain: EAGVTQSPTHLIKTRGQQATLRCSPISGHTSVYWYQQALGLGLQFLLWYDEGEERNRGNFPPRFSGRQFPNYSSELNVNALELEDSALYLCASSLDWLISGNTIYFGEGSWLTVV.

The DNA for the CDR3 is TGTGCCAGCAGTGTTGGTCTAGCGGGAACCTACGAGCAGTACTTC. The encoded protein is CASSVGLAGTYEQYF. The chain recombines TRBV25-1 with TRBJ2-7, with 9 positions matching TRBD2. The CDR3 runs to 15 residues. V dropped 4 bases and J dropped 2; count of bases not matched to a gene: 6. The germline V gene has CDR1 MGHDK and CDR2 SYGVNS.